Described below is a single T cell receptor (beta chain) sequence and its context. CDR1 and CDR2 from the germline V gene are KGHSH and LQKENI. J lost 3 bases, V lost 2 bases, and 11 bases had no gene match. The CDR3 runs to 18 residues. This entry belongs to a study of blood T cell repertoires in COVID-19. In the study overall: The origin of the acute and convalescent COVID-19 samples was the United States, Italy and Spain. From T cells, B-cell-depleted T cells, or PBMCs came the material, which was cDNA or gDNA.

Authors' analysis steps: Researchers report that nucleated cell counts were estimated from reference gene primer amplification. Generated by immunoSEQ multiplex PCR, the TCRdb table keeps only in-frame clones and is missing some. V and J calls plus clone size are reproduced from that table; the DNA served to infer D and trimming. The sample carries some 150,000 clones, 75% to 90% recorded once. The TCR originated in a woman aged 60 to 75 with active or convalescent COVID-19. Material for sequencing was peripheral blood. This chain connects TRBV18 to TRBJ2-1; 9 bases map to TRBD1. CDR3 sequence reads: CASSPIFSGGQGYNEQFF. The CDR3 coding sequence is TGTGCCAGCTCACCAATCTTTTCGGGGGGACAGGGCTACAATGAGCAGTTCTTC.